This T cell receptor (beta chain) was captured by sequencing in a study of CD8 T cells in ankylosing spondylitis. Many counts were recorded for this clonotype. Antigen specificity is unknown. Study results and caveats: A TCR beta motif of under ten highly homologous variants appeared characteristic of ankylosing spondylitis blood.

This CDR3 contains 14 residues. CDR1 is SQVTM, CDR2 ANQGSEA, per germline. V was cut by 6 bases and J by 5 bases, with 19 bases left in between. In TCRdb, the 5' RACE reads were re-called with MiXCR into one record per CDR3 protein. This sample has roughly 490,000 distinct CDR3 sequences, with under 5.5% found just once. The gene calls are TRBV29-1 and TRBJ2-5, with D possibly TRBD2 on 6 matching bases. Sequences were obtained from blood, either unsorted or a sorted T cell fraction (not recorded which). This clonotype was obtained from a male donor with ankylosing spondylitis. CDR3 DNA: TGCAGCGTCGGCGGACTTGTCCGGGGGGAGACCCAGTACTTC. Translation: CSVGGLVRGETQYF.